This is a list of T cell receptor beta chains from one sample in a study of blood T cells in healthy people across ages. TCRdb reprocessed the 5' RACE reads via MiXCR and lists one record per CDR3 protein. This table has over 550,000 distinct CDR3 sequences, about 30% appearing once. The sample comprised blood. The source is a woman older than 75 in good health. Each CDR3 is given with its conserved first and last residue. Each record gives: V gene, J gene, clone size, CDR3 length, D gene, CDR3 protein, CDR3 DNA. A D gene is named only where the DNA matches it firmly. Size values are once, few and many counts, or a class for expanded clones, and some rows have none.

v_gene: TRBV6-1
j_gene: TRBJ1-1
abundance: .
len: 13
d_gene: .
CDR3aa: CASSSSANTEAFF
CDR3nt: TGTGCCAGCAGTAGTTCAGCGAACACTGAAGCTTTCTTT

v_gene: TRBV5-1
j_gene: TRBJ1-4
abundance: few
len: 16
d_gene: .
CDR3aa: CASSLEPQGNGEKLFF
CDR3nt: TGCGCCAGCAGCTTGGAACCCCAGGGGAATGGTGAAAAACTGTTTTTT

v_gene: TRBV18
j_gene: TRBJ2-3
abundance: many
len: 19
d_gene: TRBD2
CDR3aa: CASSPEAAGGASRTDTQYF
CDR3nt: TGTGCCAGCTCACCCGAAGCGGCGGGGGGCGCCTCACGCACAGATACGCAGTATTTT

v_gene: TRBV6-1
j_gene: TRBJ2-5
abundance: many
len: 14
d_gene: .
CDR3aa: CASSNSQGWETQYF
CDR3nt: TGTGCCAGCAGCAACTCCCAGGGATGGGAGACCCAGTACTTC

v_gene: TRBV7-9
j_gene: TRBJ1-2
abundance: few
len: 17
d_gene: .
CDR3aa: CASSPLSRPGGNYGYTF
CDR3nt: TGTGCCAGCAGCCCACTCTCTAGACCTGGGGGTAACTATGGCTACACCTTC

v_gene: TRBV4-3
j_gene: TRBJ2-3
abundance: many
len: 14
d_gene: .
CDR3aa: CASSQDSSTDTQYF
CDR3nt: TGCGCCAGCAGCCAAGATAGCAGCACAGATACGCAGTATTTT

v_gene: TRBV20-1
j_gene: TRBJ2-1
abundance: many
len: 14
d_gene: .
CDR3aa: CSARVPGIHNEQFF
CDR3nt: TGCAGTGCTAGAGTCCCAGGGATCCACAATGAGCAGTTCTTC

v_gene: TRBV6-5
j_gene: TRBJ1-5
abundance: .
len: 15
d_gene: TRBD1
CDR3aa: CASSYSGGGNQPQHF
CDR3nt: TGTGCCAGCAGTTACTCAGGGGGCGGCAATCAGCCCCAGCATTTT

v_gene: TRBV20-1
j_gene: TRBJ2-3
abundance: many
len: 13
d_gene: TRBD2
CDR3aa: CSAHLAGPDTQYF
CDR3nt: TGCAGTGCACATCTAGCGGGCCCAGATACGCAGTATTTT

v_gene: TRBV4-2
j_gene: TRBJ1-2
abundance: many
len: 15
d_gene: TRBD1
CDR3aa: CASSQDQAGGYGYTF
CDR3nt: TGTGCCAGCAGCCAAGATCAGGCAGGGGGCTATGGCTACACCTTC

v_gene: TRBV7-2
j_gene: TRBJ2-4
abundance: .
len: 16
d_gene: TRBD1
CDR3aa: CASSGRTGIAKNIQYF
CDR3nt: TGTGCCAGCAGTGGCAGGACAGGAATAGCCAAAAACATTCAGTACTTC

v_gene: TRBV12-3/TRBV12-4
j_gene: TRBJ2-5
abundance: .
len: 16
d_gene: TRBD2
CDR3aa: CASSPRGLAASSTQYF
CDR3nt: TGTGCCAGCAGCCCGAGGGGACTAGCGGCATCTTCGACCCAGTACTTC

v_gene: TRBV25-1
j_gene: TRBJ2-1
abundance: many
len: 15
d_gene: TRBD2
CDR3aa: CASSHLGGGAIEQFF
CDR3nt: TGTGCCAGCAGCCATCTAGGCGGGGGGGCCATTGAGCAGTTCTTC

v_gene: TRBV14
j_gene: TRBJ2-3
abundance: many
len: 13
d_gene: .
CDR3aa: CASDSGRLDTQYF
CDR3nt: TGTGCCAGTGATAGCGGCCGTTTGGATACGCAGTATTTT

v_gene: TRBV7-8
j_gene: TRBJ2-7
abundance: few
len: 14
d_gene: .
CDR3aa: CAGSSRRAVGEQYF
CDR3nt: TGTGCCGGCAGCTCAAGGCGGGCCGTTGGCGAGCAGTACTTC

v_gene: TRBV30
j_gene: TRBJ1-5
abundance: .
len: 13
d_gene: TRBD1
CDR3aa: CAWADRANQPQHF
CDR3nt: TGTGCCTGGGCAGACAGGGCTAATCAGCCCCAGCATTTT

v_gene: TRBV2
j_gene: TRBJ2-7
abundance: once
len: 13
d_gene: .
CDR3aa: CASSESQGGRQYF
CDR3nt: TGTGCCAGCAGTGAATCGCAGGGGGGTCGGCAGTACTTC

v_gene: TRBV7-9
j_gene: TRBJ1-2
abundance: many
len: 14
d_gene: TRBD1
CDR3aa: CASSLGGTGYGYTF
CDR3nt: TGTGCCAGCAGCTTGGGGGGGACAGGCTATGGCTACACCTTC

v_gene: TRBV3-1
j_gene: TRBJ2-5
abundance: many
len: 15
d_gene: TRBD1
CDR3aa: CASSQTRTGIETQYF
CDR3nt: TGTGCCAGCAGCCAGACTCGGACAGGGATAGAGACCCAGTACTTC

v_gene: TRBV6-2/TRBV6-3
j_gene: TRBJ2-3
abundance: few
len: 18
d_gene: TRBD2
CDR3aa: CASSTWLGLAGAVDTQYF
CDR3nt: TGTGCCAGCAGTACTTGGCTGGGACTAGCGGGGGCCGTAGATACGCAGTATTTT

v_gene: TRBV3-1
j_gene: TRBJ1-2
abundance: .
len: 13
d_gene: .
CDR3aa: CTSSQGQTDGYTF
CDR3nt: TGTACCAGCAGCCAAGGACAGACTGATGGCTACACCTTC

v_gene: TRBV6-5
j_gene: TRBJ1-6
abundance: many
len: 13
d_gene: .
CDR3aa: CASSYETDSPLHF
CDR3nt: TGTGCCAGCAGTTACGAAACCGATTCACCCCTCCACTTT

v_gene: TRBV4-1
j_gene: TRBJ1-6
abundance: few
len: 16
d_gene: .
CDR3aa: CASSQDRGSVNSPLHF
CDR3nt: TGCGCCAGCAGCCAAGATCGGGGGAGTGTTAATTCACCCCTCCACTTT

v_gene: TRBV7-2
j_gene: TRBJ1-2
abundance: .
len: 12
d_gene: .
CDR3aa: CASSTDRRGYTF
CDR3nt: TGTGCCAGCAGCACAGACAGGCGGGGCTACACCTTC

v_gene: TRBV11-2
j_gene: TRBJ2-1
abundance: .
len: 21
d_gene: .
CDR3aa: CASSLGFWTHRQESSYNEQFF
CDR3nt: TGTGCCAGCAGCTTAGGATTTTGGACTCACCGACAGGAGAGCTCCTACAATGAGCAGTTCTTC

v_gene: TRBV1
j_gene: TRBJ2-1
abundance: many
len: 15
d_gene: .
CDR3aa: CTSSHAKTGSDEQFF
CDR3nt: TGCACCAGCAGCCACGCTAAGACAGGGTCGGATGAGCAGTTCTTC

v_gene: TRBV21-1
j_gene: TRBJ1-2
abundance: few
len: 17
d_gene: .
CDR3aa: CASSKNASKGMDYGYTF
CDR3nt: TGTGCCAGCAGCAAAAACGCCTCGAAGGGGATGGACTATGGCTACACCTTC

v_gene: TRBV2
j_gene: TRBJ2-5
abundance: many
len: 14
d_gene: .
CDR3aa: CASRKGGGSETQYF
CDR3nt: TGTGCCAGCAGGAAGGGTGGGGGTTCAGAGACCCAGTACTTC

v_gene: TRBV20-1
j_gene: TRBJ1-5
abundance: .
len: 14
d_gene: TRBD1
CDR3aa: CSAQDRGRNQPQHF
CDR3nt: TGCAGTGCCCAAGACAGGGGACGCAATCAGCCCCAGCATTTT

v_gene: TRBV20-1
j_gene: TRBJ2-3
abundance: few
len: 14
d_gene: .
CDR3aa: CSAGRGALTDTQYF
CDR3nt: TGCAGTGCTGGCCGGGGGGCCTTGACAGATACGCAGTATTTT

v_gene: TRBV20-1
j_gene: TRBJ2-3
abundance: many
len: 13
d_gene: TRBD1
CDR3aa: CSARTGGIDTQYF
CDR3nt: TGCAGTGCACGGACAGGGGGGATAGATACGCAGTATTTT

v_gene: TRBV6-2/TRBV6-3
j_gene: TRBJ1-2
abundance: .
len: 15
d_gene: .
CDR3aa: CVSSNRVGPNYDYTF
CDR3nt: TGTGTCAGCAGTAACAGGGTTGGACCTAACTATGACTACACCTTC

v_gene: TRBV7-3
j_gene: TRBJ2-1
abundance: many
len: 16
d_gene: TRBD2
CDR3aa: CASSLTSGGVDNEQFF
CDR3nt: TGTGCCAGCAGCTTGACTAGCGGGGGAGTAGACAATGAGCAGTTCTTC

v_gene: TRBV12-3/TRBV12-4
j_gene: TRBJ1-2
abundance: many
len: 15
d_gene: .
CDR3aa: CASSSPRQVWEGYTF
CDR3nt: TGTGCCAGCAGTTCCCCCCGGCAGGTTTGGGAAGGCTACACCTTC

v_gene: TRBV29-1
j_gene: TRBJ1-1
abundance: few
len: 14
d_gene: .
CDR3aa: CSVEQVNGAGQAFF
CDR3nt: TGCAGCGTTGAACAAGTCAACGGCGCCGGGCAAGCTTTCTTT

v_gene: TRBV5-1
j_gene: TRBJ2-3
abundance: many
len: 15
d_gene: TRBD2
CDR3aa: CASKFIAGSTDTQYF
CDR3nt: TGCGCCAGCAAATTTATAGCGGGGAGCACAGATACGCAGTATTTT